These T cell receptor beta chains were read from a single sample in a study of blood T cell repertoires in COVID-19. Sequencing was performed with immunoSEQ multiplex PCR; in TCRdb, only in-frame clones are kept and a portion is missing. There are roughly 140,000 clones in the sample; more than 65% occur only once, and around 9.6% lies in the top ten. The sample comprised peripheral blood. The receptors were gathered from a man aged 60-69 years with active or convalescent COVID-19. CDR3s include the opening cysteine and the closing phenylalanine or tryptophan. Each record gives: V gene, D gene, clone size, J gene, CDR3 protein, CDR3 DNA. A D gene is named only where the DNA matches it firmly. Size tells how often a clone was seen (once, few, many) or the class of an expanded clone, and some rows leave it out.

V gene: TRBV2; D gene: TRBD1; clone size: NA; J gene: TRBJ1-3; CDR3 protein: CASSGTGSSGNTIYF; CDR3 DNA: TGTGCCAGCAGTGGGACAGGCAGCTCTGGAAACACCATATATTTT
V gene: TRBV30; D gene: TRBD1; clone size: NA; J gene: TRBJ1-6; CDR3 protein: CAWGRDRNGVSPLHF; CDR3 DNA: TGTGCCTGGGGACGGGACAGAAACGGGGTGTCACCCCTCCACTTT
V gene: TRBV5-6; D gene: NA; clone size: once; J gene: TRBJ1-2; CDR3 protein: CASTPQDGYTF; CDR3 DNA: TGTGCCAGCACCCCACAGGATGGCTACACCTTC
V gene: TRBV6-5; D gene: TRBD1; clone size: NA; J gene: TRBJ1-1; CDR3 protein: CASSYSRQGDTEAFF; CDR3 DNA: TGTGCCAGCAGTTACTCCAGACAGGGAGACACTGAAGCTTTCTTT
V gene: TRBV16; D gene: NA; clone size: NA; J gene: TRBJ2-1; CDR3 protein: CASSQNSGRNNEQFF; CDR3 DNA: TGTGCCAGCAGCCAAAACAGCGGGCGGAACAATGAGCAGTTCTTC
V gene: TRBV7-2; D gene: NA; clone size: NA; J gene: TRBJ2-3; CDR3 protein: CASSPQTRRGWGTQYF; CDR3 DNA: TGTGCCAGCAGCCCCCAGACTAGGAGGGGCTGGGGTACGCAGTATTTT
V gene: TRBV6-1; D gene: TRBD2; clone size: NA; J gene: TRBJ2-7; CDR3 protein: CASSEDPAGSEQYF; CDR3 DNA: TGTGCCAGCAGTGAAGACCCAGCGGGGTCTGAGCAGTACTTC
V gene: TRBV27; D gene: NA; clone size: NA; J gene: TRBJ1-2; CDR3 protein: CASSKTGSYGYTF; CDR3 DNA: TGTGCCAGCAGTAAAACCGGGAGCTATGGCTACACCTTC
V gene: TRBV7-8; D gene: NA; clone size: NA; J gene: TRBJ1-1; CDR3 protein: CASSFGENTEAFF; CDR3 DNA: TGTGCCAGCAGCTTTGGAGAGAACACTGAAGCTTTCTTT
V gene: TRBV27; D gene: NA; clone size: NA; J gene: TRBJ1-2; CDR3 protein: CASSPQGPGYGYTF; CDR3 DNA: TGTGCCAGCAGTCCACAGGGACCGGGCTATGGCTACACCTTC
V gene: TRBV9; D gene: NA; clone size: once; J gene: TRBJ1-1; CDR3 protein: CASSPQVMNTEAFF; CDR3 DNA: TGTGCCAGCAGCCCCCAGGTGATGAACACTGAAGCTTTCTTT
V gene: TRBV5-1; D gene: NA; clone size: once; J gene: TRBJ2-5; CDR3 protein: CASRSDSQETQYF; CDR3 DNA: TGCGCCAGCAGATCGGACAGCCAAGAGACCCAGTACTTC
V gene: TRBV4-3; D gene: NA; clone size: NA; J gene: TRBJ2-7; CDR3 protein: CASSQDEGSGYEQYF; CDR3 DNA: TGCGCCAGCAGCCAAGATGAGGGCAGCGGCTACGAGCAGTACTTC
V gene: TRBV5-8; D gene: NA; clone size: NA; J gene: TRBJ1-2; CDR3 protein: CASSLFYRKEGYNYGYTF; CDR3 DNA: TGTGCCAGCAGCTTGTTCTACAGGAAGGAAGGTTATAACTATGGCTACACCTTC
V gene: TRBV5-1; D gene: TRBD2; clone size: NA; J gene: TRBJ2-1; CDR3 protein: CASSPSGGSYNEQFF; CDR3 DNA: TGCGCCAGCAGTCCAAGCGGGGGTAGTTACAATGAGCAGTTCTTC
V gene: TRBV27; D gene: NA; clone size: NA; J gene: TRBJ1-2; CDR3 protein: CASSTISGSNYGYTF; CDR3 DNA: TGTGCCAGCAGTACCATATCAGGGTCTAACTATGGCTACACCTTC
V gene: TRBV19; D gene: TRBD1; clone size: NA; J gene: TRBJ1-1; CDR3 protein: CASSSGTGGVRTEAFF; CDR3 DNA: TGTGCCAGTAGTTCCGGGACAGGGGGCGTCCGGACTGAAGCTTTCTTT
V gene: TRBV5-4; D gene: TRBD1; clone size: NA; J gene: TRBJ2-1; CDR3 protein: CASSTRTGVYNEQFF; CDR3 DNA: TGTGCCAGCAGCACAAGGACAGGGGTATACAATGAGCAGTTCTTC
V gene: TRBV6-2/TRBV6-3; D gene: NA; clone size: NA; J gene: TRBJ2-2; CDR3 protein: CASSLLWNTGELFF; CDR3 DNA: TGTGCCAGCAGCCTTCTGTGGAACACCGGGGAGCTGTTTTTT
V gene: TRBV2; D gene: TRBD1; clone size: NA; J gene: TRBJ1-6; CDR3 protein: CASRSGTGSSYNSPLHF; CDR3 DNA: TGTGCCAGCAGATCCGGGACAGGGTCCTCCTATAATTCACCCCTCCACTTT
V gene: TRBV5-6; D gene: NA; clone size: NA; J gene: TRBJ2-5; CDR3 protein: CASSNLAKYRTGTQYF; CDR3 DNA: TGTGCCAGCAGCAATCTAGCGAAATATCGAACGGGGACCCAGTACTTC
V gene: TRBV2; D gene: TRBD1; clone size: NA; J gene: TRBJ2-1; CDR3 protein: CASRSDRGAYNEQFF; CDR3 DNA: TGTGCCAGCAGAAGTGACAGGGGGGCCTACAATGAGCAGTTCTTC
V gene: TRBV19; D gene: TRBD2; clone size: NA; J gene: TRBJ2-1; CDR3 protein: CASTIGLAGRHNEQFF; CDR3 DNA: TGTGCCAGTACCATCGGACTAGCGGGACGGCACAATGAGCAGTTCTTC
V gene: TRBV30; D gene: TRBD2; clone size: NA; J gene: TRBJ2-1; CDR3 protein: CAGLAGGPNEQFF; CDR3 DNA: TGTGCCGGACTAGCGGGGGGGCCTAATGAGCAGTTCTTC
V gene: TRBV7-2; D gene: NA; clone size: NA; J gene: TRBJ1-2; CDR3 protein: CASSLQSGLDYGYTF; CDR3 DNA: TGTGCCAGCAGCTTACAGTCAGGGCTTGACTATGGCTACACCTTC
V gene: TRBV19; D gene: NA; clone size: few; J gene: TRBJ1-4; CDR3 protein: CASRVDKGAGKLFF; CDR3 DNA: TGTGCCAGTAGGGTAGACAAGGGCGCGGGAAAACTGTTTTTT
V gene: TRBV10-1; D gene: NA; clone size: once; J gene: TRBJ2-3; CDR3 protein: CASSEGQNTDTQYF; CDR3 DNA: TGCGCCAGCAGTGAGGGACAGAACACAGATACGCAGTATTTT
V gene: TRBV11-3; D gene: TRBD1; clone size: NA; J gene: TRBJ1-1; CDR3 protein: CASRSGTGWTEAFF; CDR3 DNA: TGTGCCAGCAGATCGGGGACAGGGTGGACTGAAGCTTTCTTT
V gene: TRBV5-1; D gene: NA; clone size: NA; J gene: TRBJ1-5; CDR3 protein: CASSLGTGSNQPQHF; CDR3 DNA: TGCGCCAGCAGCTTGGGGACGGGGAGCAATCAGCCCCAGCATTTT
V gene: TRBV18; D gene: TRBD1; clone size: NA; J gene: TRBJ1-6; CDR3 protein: CASSPRQGENSPLHF; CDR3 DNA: TGTGCCAGCTCGCCCAGACAGGGTGAGAATTCACCCCTCCACTTT
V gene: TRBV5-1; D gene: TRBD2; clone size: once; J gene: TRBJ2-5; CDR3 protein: CASSLVLAGGPETQYF; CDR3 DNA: TGCGCCAGCAGCTTGGTGCTAGCGGGGGGGCCGGAGACCCAGTACTTC
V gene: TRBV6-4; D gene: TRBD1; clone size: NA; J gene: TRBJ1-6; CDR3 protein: CASRDRESYNSPLHF; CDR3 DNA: TGTGCCAGCCGGGACAGGGAGTCCTATAATTCACCCCTCCACTTT
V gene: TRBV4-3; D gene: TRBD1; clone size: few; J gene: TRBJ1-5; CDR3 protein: CASSQETGPSPQHF; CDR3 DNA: TGCGCCAGCAGCCAAGAGACAGGGCCCTCACCCCAGCATTTT
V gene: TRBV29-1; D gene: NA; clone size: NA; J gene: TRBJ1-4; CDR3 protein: CSGTANEKLFF; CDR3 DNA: TGCAGCGGGACAGCTAATGAAAAACTGTTTTTT
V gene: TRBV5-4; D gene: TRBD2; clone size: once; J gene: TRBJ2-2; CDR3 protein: CASSSEGTSAGELFF; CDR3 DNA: TGTGCCAGCAGCTCGGAAGGGACTAGCGCCGGGGAGCTGTTTTTT
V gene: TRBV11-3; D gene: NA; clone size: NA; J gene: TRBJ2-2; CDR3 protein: CASSYLERYTGELFF; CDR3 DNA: TGTGCCAGCAGCTACCTAGAGCGGTACACCGGGGAGCTGTTTTTT
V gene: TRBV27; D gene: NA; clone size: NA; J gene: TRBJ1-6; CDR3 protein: CASSLVTGTDNSPLHF; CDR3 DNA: TGTGCCAGCAGTTTAGTGACAGGAACAGATAATTCACCCCTCCACTTT
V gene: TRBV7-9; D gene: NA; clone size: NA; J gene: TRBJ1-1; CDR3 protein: CASSRNTGNTEAFF; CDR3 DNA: TGTGCCAGCAGCCGAAACACAGGGAACACTGAAGCTTTCTTT
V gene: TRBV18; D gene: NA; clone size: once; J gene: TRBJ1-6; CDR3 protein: CASSDVQNSPLHF; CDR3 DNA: TGTGCCAGCTCCGATGTACAGAATTCACCCCTCCACTTT
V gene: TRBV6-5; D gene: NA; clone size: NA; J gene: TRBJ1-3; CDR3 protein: CATRSGNTIYF; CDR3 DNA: TGTGCCACCCGTTCGGGAAACACCATATATTTT
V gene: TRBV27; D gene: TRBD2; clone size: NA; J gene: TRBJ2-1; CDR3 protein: CASSLTGTSGYNEQFF; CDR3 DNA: TGTGCCAGCAGTTTGACCGGGACTAGCGGATACAATGAGCAGTTCTTC
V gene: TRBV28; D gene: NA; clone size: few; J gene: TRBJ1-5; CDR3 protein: CASSLGGNSNQPQHF; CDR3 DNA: TGTGCCAGCAGTTTAGGCGGAAATAGCAATCAGCCCCAGCATTTT
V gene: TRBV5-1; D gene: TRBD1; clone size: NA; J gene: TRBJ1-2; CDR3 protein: CASSLDTGAPYGYTF; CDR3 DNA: TGCGCCAGCAGCTTGGACACAGGGGCCCCCTATGGCTACACCTTC
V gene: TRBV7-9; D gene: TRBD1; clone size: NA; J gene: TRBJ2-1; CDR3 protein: CASSHSAGTGSSDEQFF; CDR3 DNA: TGTGCCAGCAGCCACTCAGCCGGGACAGGGAGTTCGGATGAGCAGTTCTTC
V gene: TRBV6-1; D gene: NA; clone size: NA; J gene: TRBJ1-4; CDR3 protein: CASSDGQTSNEKLFF; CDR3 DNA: TGTGCCAGCAGTGACGGACAGACCTCCAATGAAAAACTGTTTTTT
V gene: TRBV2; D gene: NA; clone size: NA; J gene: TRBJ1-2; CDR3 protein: CASRLFGYTF; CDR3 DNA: TGTGCCAGCAGACTCTTTGGCTACACCTTC
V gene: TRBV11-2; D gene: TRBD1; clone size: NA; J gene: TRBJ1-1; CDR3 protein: CASSLNQGAINTEAFF; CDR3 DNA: TGTGCCAGCAGCTTAAATCAGGGGGCTATAAACACTGAAGCTTTCTTT
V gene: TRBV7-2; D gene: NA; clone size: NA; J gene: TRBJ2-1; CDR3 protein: CASSLSPSSSYNEQFF; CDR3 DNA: TGTGCCAGCAGCTTATCCCCGAGTAGCTCCTACAATGAGCAGTTCTTC
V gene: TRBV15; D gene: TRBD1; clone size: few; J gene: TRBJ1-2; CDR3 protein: CATSIGQGNYGYTF; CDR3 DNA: TGTGCCACCAGCATAGGACAGGGTAACTATGGCTACACCTTC
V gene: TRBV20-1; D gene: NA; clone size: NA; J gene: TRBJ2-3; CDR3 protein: CSARLRDTQYF; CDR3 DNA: TGCAGTGCTAGGCTGCGGGATACGCAGTATTTT
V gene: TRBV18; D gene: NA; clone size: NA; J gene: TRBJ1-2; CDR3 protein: CASSPRTGSNYGYTF; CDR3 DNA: TGTGCCAGCTCACCACGTACAGGGTCGAACTATGGCTACACCTTC
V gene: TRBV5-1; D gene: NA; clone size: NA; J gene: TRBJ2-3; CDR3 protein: CASSSHGRGTDTQYF; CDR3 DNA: TGCGCCAGCAGTTCTCACGGGAGAGGCACAGATACGCAGTATTTT
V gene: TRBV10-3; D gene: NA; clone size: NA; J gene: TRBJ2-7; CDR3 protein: CAIGLGSYEQYF; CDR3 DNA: TGTGCCATCGGACTGGGGTCCTACGAGCAGTACTTC
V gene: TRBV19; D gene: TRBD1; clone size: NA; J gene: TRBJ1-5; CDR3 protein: CASSRDRATRQPQHF; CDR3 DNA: TGTGCCAGTAGTAGAGACAGGGCTACCCGTCAGCCCCAGCATTTT
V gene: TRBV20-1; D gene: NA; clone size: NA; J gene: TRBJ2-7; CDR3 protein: CSASSVGRASYEQYF; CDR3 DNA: TGCAGTGCTAGTTCGGTCGGCAGGGCCTCCTACGAGCAGTACTTC